Each of the 15 T cell receptor beta chains below was sequenced from the same sample in a study of early T cells in non-severe SARS-CoV-2 infection. MiXCR, applied by TCRdb to the 5' RACE reads, yields one record per CDR3 protein. This sample has tens of thousands of distinct CDR3 sequences, with around 7% found just once. The source material was whole blood. The source of these receptors is an adult who was a healthcare worker with PCR-confirmed SARS-CoV-2 infection or an uninfected control (not recorded which).

This clonotype was observed at least ten times. The chain joins TRBV12-3 or TRBV12-4 to TRBJ2-5, with D perhaps matching TRBD1 (5 bases). The CDR3 runs 13 residues. The V and J ends lost 6 bases and 5 bases respectively, with 13 bases between them. The CDR3 is CASSSTRVETQYF. CDR3 DNA sequence: TGTGCCAGCAGCTCAACCAGGGTTGAGACCCAGTACTTC.

V and J are TRBV28 and TRBJ2-1; 7 bases are shared with TRBD2. CDR3 length equals 15 residues. The J segment lost 5 bases and the V segment lost 6 bases, leaving 10 bases of the junction unmatched. CDR1 is MDHEN and CDR2 is SYDVKM in the germline V gene. The CDR3 DNA sequence: TGTGCCAGCAGCACGGGGGGAGGGCCCCACAATGAGCAGTTCTTC. It specifies CASSTGGGPHNEQFF.

This clonotype has ten or more counts. The V gene is TRBV5-5, the J gene TRBJ1-1, with D tentatively TRBD1 (6 bases). The CDR3 runs to 13 residues. Germline CDR1 reads SGHKS; CDR2 reads YYEKEE (reference sequence). With 0 bases removed from V and 7 bases from J, the gap between germline ends came to 10 bases. CDR3: CASSLGTEDEAFF. As DNA, the CDR3 is TGTGCCAGCAGCTTGGGGACAGAAGATGAAGCTTTCTTT.

This clonotype was seen many times. V is TRBV6-1 and J is TRBJ2-1, with D possibly being TRBD1 or TRBD2 (6 bases each). Trimming took off 3 bases at V and 5 bases at J, with 17 bases between the two ends. Germline V lookup: CDR1 MNHNS, CDR2 SASEGT. The CDR3 loop spans 16 amino acids. The CDR3 coding sequence is TGTGCCAGCAGTGATGGAGGGGGACCACTTAACAATGAGCAGTTCTTC. Its translation: CASSDGGGPLNNEQFF.

This clonotype has only a few counts. J is TRBJ2-2 and V is TRBV29-1, with TRBD1 matching over 7 bases. CDR1 is SQVTM, CDR2 ANQGSEA, per germline. The CDR3 totals 12 residues. J was trimmed by 5 bases and V by 7 bases; bases with no gene match: 4. This chain's CDR3 is CSATGETGELFF. The CDR3 bases are TGCAGCGCCACAGGGGAAACCGGGGAGCTGTTTTTT.

In its sample, this clonotype was seen a few times. The chain is built from TRBV7-9 and TRBJ2-4; 7 bases fit TRBD2. J gave up 15 bases and V 5 bases, and 13 bases lay outside the gene matches. Germline values: CDR1 SEHNR, CDR2 FQNEAQ (reference sequence). This CDR3 is built from 13 residues. CDR3 loop: CASSPPGREVPYF. The CDR3 DNA sequence: TGTGCCAGCAGCCCCCCGGGACGGGAGGTACCGTACTTC.

The chain couples TRBV19 to TRBJ1-5; D remains ambiguous. The V end was cut by 2 bases, the J end by 2 bases, with 7 bases between. CDR3 length equals 14 residues. The germline CDR1 and CDR2 sequences are LNHDA and SQIVND (reference sequence). This CDR3 reads CASSIRDGNQPQHF. CDR3 in DNA: TGTGCCAGTAGTATAAGGGATGGCAATCAGCCCCAGCATTTT.

This clonotype has at least ten counts. The rearrangement joins TRBV12-3 or TRBV12-4 to TRBJ1-1; maybe TRBD1 (6 bases). With 2 bases removed from V and 5 bases from J, the gap between germline ends came to 12 bases. The CDR3 loop spans 14 amino acids. CDR3 sequence: CASSLRGAGTEAFF. In DNA, the CDR3 is TGTGCCAGCAGTTTAAGGGGGGCAGGGACTGAAGCTTTCTTT.

This clonotype was seen at least ten times. This chain connects TRBV7-2 to TRBJ2-7; D gene unclear. CDR3 length: 13 amino acids. Trimming shortened V by 4 bases and J by 0 bases, and 7 bases separated the two germline ends. CDR1 SGHTA and CDR2 FQGNSA come from the germline V gene. The CDR3 DNA reads TGTGCCAGCAGCTCGACTCTCTCCTACGAGCAGTACTTC. It encodes CASSSTLSYEQYF.

The chain recombines TRBV14 with TRBJ2-1; weak D call: TRBD2 (6 bases). V was clipped by 4 bases and J by 6 bases, with 13 bases between them. The germline V gene encodes CDR1 SGHDN and CDR2 FVKESK. The CDR3 is made up of 14 amino acids. DNA of the CDR3: TGTGCCAGCAGCCGACGGGGGACTTCCAATGAGCAGTTCTTC. It encodes CASSRRGTSNEQFF.

In its sample, this clonotype was seen many times. The chain has TRBV7-3 and TRBJ2-1; possibly TRBD2 for D (6 bases). This CDR3 is 14 amino acids long. Germline CDR1 and CDR2: SGHTA and FQGTGA. The V gene lost 3 bases and the J gene lost 6 bases, with 12 bases spanning the gap. CDR3 bases: TGTGCCAGCAGCTTGGACGGGACTGTCAATGAGCAGTTCTTC. Its protein is CASSLDGTVNEQFF. Full variable domain (outside the CDR3, taken from reference TRBV7-3 and TRBJ2-1): GAGVSQTPSNKVTEKGKYVELRCDPISGHTALYWYRQSLGQGPEFLIYFQGTGAADDSGLPNDRFFAVRPEGSVSTLKIQRTERGDSAVYLCASSLDGTVNEQFFGPGTRLTVL.

This clonotype appeared a single time. The chain carries TRBV20-1 and TRBJ2-3; 8 bases agree with TRBD1. From germline, CDR1 is DFQATT and CDR2 SNEGSKA (reference sequence). The CDR3 has 16 amino acids. V was pared by 2 bases and J by 3 bases, with 10 bases of the junction left unmatched. CDR3 region: CSARNQGAKRTDTQYF. DNA for the CDR3: TGCAGTGCTAGAAATCAGGGGGCGAAGAGGACAGATACGCAGTATTTT.

This clonotype was counted between two and nine times. The V and J genes are TRBV7-9 and TRBJ1-1; no clear D. The CDR3 contains 14 residues. V lost 0 bases and J 4 bases, leaving 9 bases between the germline ends. Germline V gene data show CDR1 as SEHNR and CDR2 as FQNEAQ (reference sequence). DNA of the CDR3: TGTGCCAGCAGCTTAGCAGGGAGGGTCACTGAAGCTTTCTTT. Residues: CASSLAGRVTEAFF.

This clonotype was counted only a few times. The chain joins TRBV7-9 to TRBJ1-1, with D uncertain. The germline CDR1 and CDR2 sequences are SEHNR and FQNEAQ (reference sequence). The V end lost 1 base, the J end lost 1 base, and 7 bases lay between the germline ends. The CDR3 is made up of 14 amino acids. CDR3 coding DNA: TGTGCCAGCAGCTTAGAGGCCCAGAACACTGAAGCTTTCTTT. Translation gives CASSLEAQNTEAFF. Drawing the rest from reference TRBV7-9 and TRBJ1-1, the complete variable domain is DTGVSQNPRHKITKRGQNVTFRCDPISEHNRLYWYRQTLGQGPEFLTYFQNEAQLEKSRLLSDRFSAERPKGSFSTLEIQRTEQGDSAMYLCASSLEAQNTEAFFGQGTRLTVV.

Many counts were recorded for this clonotype. V usage is TRBV7-2 and J usage is TRBJ2-1; a possible D gene is TRBD2 (5 bases). The length of the CDR3 is 19 residues. V lost 1 base and J 5 bases, leaving 24 bases between the germline ends. Germline V gene sequence: CDR1 SGHTA, CDR2 FQGNSA. The CDR3 sequence is CASSLGVRGPGVIDNEQFF. CDR3 DNA: TGTGCCAGCAGCTTAGGGGTCCGCGGGCCAGGAGTTATAGACAATGAGCAGTTCTTC.